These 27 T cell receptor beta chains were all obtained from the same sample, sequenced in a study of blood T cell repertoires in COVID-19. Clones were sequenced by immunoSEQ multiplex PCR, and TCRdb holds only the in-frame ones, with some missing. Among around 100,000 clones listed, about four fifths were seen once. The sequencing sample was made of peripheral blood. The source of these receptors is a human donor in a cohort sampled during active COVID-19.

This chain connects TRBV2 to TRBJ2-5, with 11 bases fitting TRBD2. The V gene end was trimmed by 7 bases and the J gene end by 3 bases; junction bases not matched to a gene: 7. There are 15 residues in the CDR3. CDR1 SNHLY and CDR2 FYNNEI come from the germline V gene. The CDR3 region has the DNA TGTGCCAGCACCCGAGGGACTAGCGGTAAAGAGACCCAGTACTTC. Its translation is CASTRGTSGKETQYF.

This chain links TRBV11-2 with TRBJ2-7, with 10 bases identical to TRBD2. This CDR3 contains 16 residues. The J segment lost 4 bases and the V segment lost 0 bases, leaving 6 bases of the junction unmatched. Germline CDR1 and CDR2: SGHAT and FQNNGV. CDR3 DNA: TGTGCCAGCAGCTTAGATCAGGGGACTAGCGTTTACGAGCAGTACTTC. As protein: CASSLDQGTSVYEQYF. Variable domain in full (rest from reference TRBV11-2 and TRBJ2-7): EAGVAQSPRYKIIEKRQSVAFWCNPISGHATLYWYQQILGQGPKLLIQFQNNGVVDDSQLPKDRFSAERLKGVDSTLKIQPAKLEDSAVYLCASSLDQGTSVYEQYFGPGTRLTVT.

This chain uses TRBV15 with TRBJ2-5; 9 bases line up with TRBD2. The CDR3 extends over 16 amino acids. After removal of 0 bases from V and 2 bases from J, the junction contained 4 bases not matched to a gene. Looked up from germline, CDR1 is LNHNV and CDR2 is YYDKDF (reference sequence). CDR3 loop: CATSRDSGSSQETQYF. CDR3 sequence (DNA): TGTGCCACCAGCAGAGATAGCGGGAGTTCTCAAGAGACCCAGTACTTC.

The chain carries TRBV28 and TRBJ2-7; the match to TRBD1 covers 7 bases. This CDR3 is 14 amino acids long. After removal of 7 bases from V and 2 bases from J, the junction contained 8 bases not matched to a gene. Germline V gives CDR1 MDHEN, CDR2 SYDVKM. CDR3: CASTTTGFPYEQYF. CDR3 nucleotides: TGTGCCAGCACTACGACAGGGTTTCCCTACGAGCAGTACTTC.

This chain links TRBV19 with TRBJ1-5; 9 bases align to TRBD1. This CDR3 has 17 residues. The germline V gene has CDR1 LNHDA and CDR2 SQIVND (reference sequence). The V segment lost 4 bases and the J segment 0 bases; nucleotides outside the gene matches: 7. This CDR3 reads CASSSSGTGTSNQPQHF. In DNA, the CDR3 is TGTGCCAGTAGTAGTTCTGGGACAGGGACTAGCAATCAGCCCCAGCATTTT.

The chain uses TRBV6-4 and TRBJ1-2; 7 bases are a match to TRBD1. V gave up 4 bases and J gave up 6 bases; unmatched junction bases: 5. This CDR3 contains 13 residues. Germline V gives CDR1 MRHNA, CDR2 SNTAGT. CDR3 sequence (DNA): TGTGCCAGCAGTGCGACAGGGACGAATGGCTACACCTTC. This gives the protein CASSATGTNGYTF.

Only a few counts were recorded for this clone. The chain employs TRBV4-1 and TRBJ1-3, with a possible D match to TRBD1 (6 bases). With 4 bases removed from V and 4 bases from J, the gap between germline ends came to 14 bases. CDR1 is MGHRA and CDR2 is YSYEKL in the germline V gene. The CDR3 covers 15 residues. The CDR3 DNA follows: TGCGCCAGCAGCCGATCGACAGGACCGGGAAACACCATATATTTT. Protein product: CASSRSTGPGNTIYF.

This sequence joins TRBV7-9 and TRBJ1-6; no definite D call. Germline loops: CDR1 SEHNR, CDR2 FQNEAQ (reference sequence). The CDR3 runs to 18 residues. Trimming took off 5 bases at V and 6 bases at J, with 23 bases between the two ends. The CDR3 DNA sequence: TGTGCCAGCAGCGCCCTTCCCAGCGTCGTCCAGACTAATTCACCCCTCCACTTT. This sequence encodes CASSALPSVVQTNSPLHF.

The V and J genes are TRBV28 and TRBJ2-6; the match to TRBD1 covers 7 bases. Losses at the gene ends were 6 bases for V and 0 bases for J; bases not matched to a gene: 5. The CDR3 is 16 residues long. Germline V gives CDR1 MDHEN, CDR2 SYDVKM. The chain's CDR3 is CASRSGTDSGANVLTF. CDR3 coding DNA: TGTGCCAGCAGATCCGGGACAGACTCTGGGGCCAACGTCCTGACTTTC.

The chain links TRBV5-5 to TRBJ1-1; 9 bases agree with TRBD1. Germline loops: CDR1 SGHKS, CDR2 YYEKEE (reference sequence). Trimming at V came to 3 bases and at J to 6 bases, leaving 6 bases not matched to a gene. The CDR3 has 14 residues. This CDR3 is CASSWDRAVAEAFF. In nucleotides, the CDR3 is TGTGCCAGCAGCTGGGACAGGGCCGTGGCTGAAGCTTTCTTT.

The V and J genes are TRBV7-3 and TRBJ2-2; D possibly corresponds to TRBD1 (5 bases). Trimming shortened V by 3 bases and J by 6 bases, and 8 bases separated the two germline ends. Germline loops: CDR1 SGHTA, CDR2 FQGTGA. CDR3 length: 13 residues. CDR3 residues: CASSFGAPGELFF. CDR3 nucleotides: TGTGCCAGCAGCTTTGGGGCGCCCGGGGAGCTGTTTTTT.

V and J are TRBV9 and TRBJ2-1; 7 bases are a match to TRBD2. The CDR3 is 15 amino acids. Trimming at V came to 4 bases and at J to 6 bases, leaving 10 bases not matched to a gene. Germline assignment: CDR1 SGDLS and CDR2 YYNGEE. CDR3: CASSPPGLEGNEQFF. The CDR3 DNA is TGTGCCAGCAGCCCCCCCGGACTAGAAGGCAATGAGCAGTTCTTC. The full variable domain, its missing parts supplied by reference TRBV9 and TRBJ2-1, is DSGVTQTPKHLITATGQRVTLRCSPRSGDLSVYWYQQSLDQGLQFLIQYYNGEERAKGNILERFSAQQFPDLHSELNLSSLELGDSALYFCASSPPGLEGNEQFFGPGTRLTVL.

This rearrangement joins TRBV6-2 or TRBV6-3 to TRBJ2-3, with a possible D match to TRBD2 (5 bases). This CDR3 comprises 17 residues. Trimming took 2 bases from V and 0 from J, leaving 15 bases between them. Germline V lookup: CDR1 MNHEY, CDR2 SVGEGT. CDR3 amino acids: CASSYGGLRTSTDTQYF. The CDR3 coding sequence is TGTGCCAGCAGTTACGGAGGACTGCGGACTAGCACAGATACGCAGTATTTT.

The CDR3 is CASSLGRAGITGNTIYF. In DNA form, the CDR3 reads TGTGCCAGCAGCTTAGGGCGAGCAGGGATCACTGGAAACACCATATATTTT. V gene TRBV7-8 combines with J gene TRBJ1-3; D possibly corresponds to TRBD1 (5 bases). V lost 1 base and J lost 2, with 15 bases in between. Germline V CDR1 and CDR2: SGHVS, FQNEAQ. The CDR3 loop spans 17 amino acids.

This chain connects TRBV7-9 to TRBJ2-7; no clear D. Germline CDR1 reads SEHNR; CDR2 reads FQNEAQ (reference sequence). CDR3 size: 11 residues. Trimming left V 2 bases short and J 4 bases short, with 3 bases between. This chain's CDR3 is CASSLSYEQYF. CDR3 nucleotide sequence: TGTGCCAGCAGCTTATCTTACGAGCAGTACTTC.

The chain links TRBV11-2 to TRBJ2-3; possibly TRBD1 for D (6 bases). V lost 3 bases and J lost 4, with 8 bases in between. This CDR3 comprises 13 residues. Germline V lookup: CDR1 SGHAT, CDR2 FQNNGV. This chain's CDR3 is CASSFRTADTQYF. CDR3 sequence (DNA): TGTGCCAGCAGCTTTCGGACAGCAGATACGCAGTATTTT.

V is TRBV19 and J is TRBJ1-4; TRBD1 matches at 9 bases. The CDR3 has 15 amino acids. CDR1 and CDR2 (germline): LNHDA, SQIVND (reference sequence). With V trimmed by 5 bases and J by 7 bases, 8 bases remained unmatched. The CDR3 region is CASSGWGQGSEKLFF. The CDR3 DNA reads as TGTGCCAGTAGTGGTTGGGGACAGGGTTCTGAAAAACTGTTTTTT.

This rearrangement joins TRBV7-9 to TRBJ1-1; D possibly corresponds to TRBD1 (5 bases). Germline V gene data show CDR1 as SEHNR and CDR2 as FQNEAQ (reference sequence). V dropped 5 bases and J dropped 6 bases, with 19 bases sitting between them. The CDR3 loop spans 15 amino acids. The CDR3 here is CASSRPTATAPEAFF. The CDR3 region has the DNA TGTGCCAGCAGCCGTCCGACAGCGACGGCCCCTGAAGCTTTCTTT.

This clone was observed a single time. The CDR3 loop reads CASSDPTGVYEQYF. The CDR3 DNA follows: TGTGCCAGCAGTGACCCGACAGGGGTCTACGAGCAGTACTTC. This rearrangement joins TRBV6-4 to TRBJ2-7, with TRBD1 matching over 8 bases. With 2 bases clipped from V and 3 bases from J, the junction kept 3 bases outside the gene matches. This CDR3 contains 14 residues. The V gene's germline CDR1 is MRHNA and CDR2 SNTAGT.

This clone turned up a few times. This CDR3 reads CASRHRGLGDTQYF. The CDR3 DNA sequence: TGTGCCAGCAGGCACAGGGGGCTGGGAGATACGCAGTATTTT. The chain uses TRBV5-4 and TRBJ2-3, with 9 bases matching TRBD1. Unmatched junction bases numbered 6, after V lost 5 bases and J lost 5 bases. Germline V lookup: CDR1 SGHNT, CDR2 YYREEE (reference sequence). This CDR3 is 14 amino acids long.

CDR3 protein: CASSLGGGVNNEQFF. CDR3 nucleotide sequence: TGTGCCAGCAGCTTAGGAGGGGGGGTGAACAATGAGCAGTTCTTC. V is TRBV7-9 and J is TRBJ2-1, with a possible D match to TRBD2 (7 bases). V shed 1 base and J shed 5 bases, with 12 bases lying between them. The germline V gene encodes CDR1 SEHNR and CDR2 FQNEAQ (reference sequence). The CDR3 runs 15 residues.

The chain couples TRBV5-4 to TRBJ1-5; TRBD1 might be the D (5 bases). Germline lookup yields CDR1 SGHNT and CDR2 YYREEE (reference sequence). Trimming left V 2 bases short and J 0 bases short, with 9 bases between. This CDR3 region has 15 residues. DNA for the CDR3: TGTGCCAGCAGCTTCGGGGGGAATAGCAATCAGCCCCAGCATTTT. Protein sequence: CASSFGGNSNQPQHF.

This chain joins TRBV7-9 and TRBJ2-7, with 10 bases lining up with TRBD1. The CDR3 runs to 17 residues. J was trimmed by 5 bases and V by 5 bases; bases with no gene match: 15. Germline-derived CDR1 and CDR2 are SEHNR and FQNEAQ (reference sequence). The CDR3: CASSITGTGDILDEQYF. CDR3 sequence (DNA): TGTGCCAGCAGCATCACCGGGACAGGGGACATTCTCGACGAGCAGTACTTC. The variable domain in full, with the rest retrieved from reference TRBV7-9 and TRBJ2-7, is DTGVSQNPRHKITKRGQNVTFRCDPISEHNRLYWYRQTLGQGPEFLTYFQNEAQLEKSRLLSDRFSAERPKGSFSTLEIQRTEQGDSAMYLCASSITGTGDILDEQYFGPGTRLTVT.

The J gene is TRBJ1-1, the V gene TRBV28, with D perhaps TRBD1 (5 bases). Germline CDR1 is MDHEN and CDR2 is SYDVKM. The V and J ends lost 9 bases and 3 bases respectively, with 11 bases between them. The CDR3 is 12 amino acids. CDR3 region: CASLTGYTEAFF. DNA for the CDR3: TGTGCCAGTCTAACAGGCTACACTGAAGCTTTCTTT. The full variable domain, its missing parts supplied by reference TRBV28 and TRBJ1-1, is DVKVTQSSRYLVKRTGEKVFLECVQDMDHENMFWYRQDPGLGLRLIYFSYDVKMKEKGDIPEGYSVSREKKERFSLILESASTNQTSMYLCASLTGYTEAFFGQGTRLTVV.

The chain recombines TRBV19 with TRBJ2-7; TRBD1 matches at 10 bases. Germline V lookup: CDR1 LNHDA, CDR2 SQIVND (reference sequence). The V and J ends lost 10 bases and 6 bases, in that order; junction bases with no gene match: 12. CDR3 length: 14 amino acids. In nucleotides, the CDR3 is TGTGCCACAAGATCGCCACGGGACAGGGGCGAGCAGTACTTC. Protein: CATRSPRDRGEQYF.

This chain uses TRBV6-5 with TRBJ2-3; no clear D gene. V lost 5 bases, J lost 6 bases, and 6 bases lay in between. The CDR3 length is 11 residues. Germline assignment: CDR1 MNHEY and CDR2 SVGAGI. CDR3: CASSLRDTQYF. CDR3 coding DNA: TGTGCCAGCAGTCTCAGGGATACGCAGTATTTT.

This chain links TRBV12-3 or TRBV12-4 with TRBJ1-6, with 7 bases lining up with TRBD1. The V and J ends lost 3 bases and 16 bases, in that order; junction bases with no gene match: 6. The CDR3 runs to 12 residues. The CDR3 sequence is CASSFLRDRLHF. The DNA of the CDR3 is TGTGCCAGCAGTTTCCTCCGGGACAGACTCCACTTT.